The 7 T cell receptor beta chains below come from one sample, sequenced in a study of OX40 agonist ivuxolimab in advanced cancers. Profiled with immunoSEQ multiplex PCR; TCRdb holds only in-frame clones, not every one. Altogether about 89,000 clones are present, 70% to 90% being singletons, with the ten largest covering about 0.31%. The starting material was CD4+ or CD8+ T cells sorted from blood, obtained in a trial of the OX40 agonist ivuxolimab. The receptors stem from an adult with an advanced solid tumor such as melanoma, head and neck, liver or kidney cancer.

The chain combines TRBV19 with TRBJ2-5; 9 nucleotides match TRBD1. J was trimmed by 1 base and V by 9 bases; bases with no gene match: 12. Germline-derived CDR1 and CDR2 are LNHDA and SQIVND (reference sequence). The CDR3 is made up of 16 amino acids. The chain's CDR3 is CASATGGPSSQETQYF. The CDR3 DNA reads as TGTGCCAGCGCTACAGGGGGCCCCTCATCCCAAGAGACCCAGTACTTC.

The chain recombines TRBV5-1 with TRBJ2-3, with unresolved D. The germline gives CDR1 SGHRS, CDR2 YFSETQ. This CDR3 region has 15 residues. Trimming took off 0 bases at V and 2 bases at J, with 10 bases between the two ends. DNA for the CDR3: TGCGCCAGCAGCTTGGATGGGGTCAACACAGATACGCAGTATTTT. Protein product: CASSLDGVNTDTQYF.

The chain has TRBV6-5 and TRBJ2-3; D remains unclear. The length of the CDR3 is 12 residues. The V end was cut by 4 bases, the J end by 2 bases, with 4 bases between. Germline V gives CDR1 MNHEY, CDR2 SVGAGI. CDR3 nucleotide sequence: TGTGCCAGCAGTTCCCTCACAGATACGCAGTATTTT. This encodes CASSSLTDTQYF.

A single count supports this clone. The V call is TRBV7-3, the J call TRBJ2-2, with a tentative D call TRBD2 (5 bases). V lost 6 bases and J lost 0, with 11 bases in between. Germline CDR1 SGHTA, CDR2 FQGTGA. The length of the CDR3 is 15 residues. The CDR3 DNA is TGTGCCAGCAGGCCGGGAACCGCGAACACCGGGGAGCTGTTTTTT. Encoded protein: CASRPGTANTGELFF.

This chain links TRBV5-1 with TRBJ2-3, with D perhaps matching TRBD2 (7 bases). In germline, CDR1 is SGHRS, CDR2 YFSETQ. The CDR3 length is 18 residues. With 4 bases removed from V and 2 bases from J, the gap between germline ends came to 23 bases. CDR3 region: CASSQPLLARGDTDTQYF. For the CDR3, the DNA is TGCGCCAGCAGCCAACCCCTACTAGCGAGGGGGGACACAGATACGCAGTATTTT.

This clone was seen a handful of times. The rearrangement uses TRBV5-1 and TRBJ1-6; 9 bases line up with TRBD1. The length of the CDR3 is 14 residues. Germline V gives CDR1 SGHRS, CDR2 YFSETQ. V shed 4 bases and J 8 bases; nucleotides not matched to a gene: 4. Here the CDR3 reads CASSRTGEDSPLHF. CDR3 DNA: TGCGCCAGCAGCCGGACAGGGGAGGATTCACCCCTCCACTTT.

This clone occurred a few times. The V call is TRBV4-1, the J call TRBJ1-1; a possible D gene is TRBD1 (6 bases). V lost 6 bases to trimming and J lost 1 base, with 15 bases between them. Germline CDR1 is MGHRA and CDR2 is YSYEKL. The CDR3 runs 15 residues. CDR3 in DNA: TGCGCCAGCAGGCTGGGGCAGGGGCAGAACACTGAAGCTTTCTTT. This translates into CASRLGQGQNTEAFF.